Described below is a single T cell receptor beta chain sequence and its context. Repertoires were generated with immunoSEQ multiplex PCR, while TCRdb's copy carries only in-frame clones and drops some. The sample lists about 480,000 clones, roughly nine tenths occurring once. This sample was included in a study of Ad26.COV2.S vaccination and SARS-CoV-2 variants. As to treatment: some 20 received Ad26.COV2.S at low or high dose, single or two shots; about 5 received placebo; per-sample allocation not given. After the first vaccine or placebo injection, samples were drawn on day 63. The administered vaccine (an Ad26 vector) expressed Wuhan-strain SARS-CoV-2 spike. Looked up from germline, CDR1 is SGHRS and CDR2 is YFSETQ. There are 15 residues in the CDR3. Trimming at V came to 0 bases and at J to 5 bases, leaving 8 bases not matched to a gene.

The source material was peripheral blood, sampled in a trial of Ad26.COV2.S vaccine versus placebo. The chain links TRBV5-1 to TRBJ2-7, with TRBD1 matching over 7 bases. The sequence derives from a person aged 18-60 years who received the Ad26.COV2.S COVID-19 vaccine or a placebo. The CDR3 loop reads CASSLADDRVNEQYF. Here the CDR3 DNA reads TGCGCCAGCAGCTTGGCCGATGACAGGGTCAACGAGCAGTACTTC.